The 26 T cell receptor beta chains in this list originate from one sample, sequenced in a study of identical twins. TCRdb analysed the 5' RACE reads with MiXCR anew, one entry per CDR3 protein. Seen here are roughly 1.6 million distinct CDR3 sequences, less than 40% observed once, and the top ten hold less than 0.35%. Sample: cord blood. The receptors were gathered from a newborn girl in good health.

The V and J genes are TRBV20-1 and TRBJ2-7; no definite D call. Germline V gene lookup returns CDR1 DFQATT and CDR2 SNEGSKA (reference sequence). CDR3 length equals 11 residues. Trimming shortened V by 0 bases and J by 5 bases, and 5 bases separated the two germline ends. The chain's CDR3 is CSARDSHEQYF. For the CDR3, the DNA is TGCAGTGCTAGAGATTCCCACGAGCAGTACTTC.

The rearrangement uses TRBV11-2 and TRBJ1-1; a possible D gene is TRBD1 (5 bases). The ends were cut back, 5 bases at V and 2 bases at J, with 21 bases in the middle. The CDR3 is 17 residues long. Germline V gene sequence: CDR1 SGHAT, CDR2 FQNNGV. This CDR3 reads CASSQTRPRTHNTEAFF. CDR3 nucleotides: TGTGCCAGCAGCCAAACTCGACCCCGGACACACAACACTGAAGCTTTCTTT.

This clonotype was observed a few times. This chain joins TRBV10-3 and TRBJ2-7; a possible D gene is TRBD1 (6 bases). There are 13 residues in the CDR3. With 7 bases removed from V and 0 bases from J, the gap between germline ends came to 10 bases. In germline, CDR1 is ENHRY, CDR2 SYGVKD. Here the CDR3 reads CAITSDSSYEQYF. The CDR3 DNA sequence: TGTGCCATCACCTCGGACAGCTCCTACGAGCAGTACTTC.

The genes are TRBV7-2 and TRBJ1-3, with 7 bases lining up with TRBD1. The CDR3 loop spans 16 amino acids. V lost 4 bases, J lost 3 bases, and 9 bases stayed unmatched. Germline loops: CDR1 SGHTA, CDR2 FQGNSA. DNA of the CDR3: TGTGCCAGCAGCTCATTCGGACAGGACCATGGAAACACCATATATTTT. Translated, it gives CASSSFGQDHGNTIYF.

This clonotype was observed a handful of times. The gene calls are TRBV5-1 and TRBJ2-1; 8 positions agree with TRBD2. From germline, CDR1 is SGHRS and CDR2 YFSETQ. The CDR3 covers 16 residues. J lost 4 bases, V lost 4 bases, and 10 bases had no gene match. CDR3 residues: CASSVSGEGSYNEQFF. The DNA of the CDR3 is TGCGCCAGCAGCGTTAGCGGGGAAGGGTCGTACAATGAGCAGTTCTTC. The full variable domain, completed using reference TRBV5-1 and TRBJ2-1, is KAGVTQTPRYLIKTRGQQVTLSCSPISGHRSVSWYQQTPGQGLQFLFEYFSETQRNKGNFPGRFSGRQFSNSRSEMNVSTLELGDSALYLCASSVSGEGSYNEQFFGPGTRLTVL.

This clonotype was observed at least ten times. This rearrangement joins TRBV7-2 to TRBJ1-4; D unclear. Germline assignment: CDR1 SGHTA and CDR2 FQGNSA. Trimming stripped 5 bases from V and 6 bases from J, with 13 bases between. The CDR3 totals 14 residues. CDR3 DNA sequence: TGTGCCAGCAGCCCCACGGGTCTCGATGAAAAACTGTTTTTT. Amino acid sequence: CASSPTGLDEKLFF.

This clonotype was counted only a few times. This chain links TRBV20-1 with TRBJ2-1; D call uncertain. V was pared by 1 base and J by 0 bases, with 13 bases between. The CDR3 spans 16 residues. Germline V lookup: CDR1 DFQATT, CDR2 SNEGSKA (reference sequence). The CDR3 is CSARGGSPSSYNEQFF. The CDR3, as DNA: TGCAGTGCTAGAGGGGGTAGCCCCAGCTCCTACAATGAGCAGTTCTTC.

Only one count was recorded for this clonotype. The J gene is TRBJ1-5, the V gene TRBV20-1; 7 bases are a match to TRBD1. V was clipped by 4 bases and J by 2 bases; unmatched bases: 11. Germline loops: CDR1 DFQATT, CDR2 SNEGSKA (reference sequence). The CDR3 totals 16 residues. The CDR3 protein is CSAKGDRTGGNQPQHF. The CDR3 bases are TGCAGTGCTAAGGGGGACCGGACAGGAGGCAATCAGCCCCAGCATTTT.

The chain combines TRBV9 with TRBJ2-1; 8 nucleotides line up with TRBD2. Germline-derived CDR1 and CDR2 are SGDLS and YYNGEE. The junction had 3 bases not matched to a gene; V was cut back by 2 bases and J by 2 bases. CDR3 length: 15 amino acids. CDR3 sequence: CASSVREATYNEQFF. The CDR3 DNA is TGTGCCAGCAGCGTGCGGGAGGCCACCTACAATGAGCAGTTCTTC. Full variable domain (missing parts from reference TRBV9 and TRBJ2-1): DSGVTQTPKHLITATGQRVTLRCSPRSGDLSVYWYQQSLDQGLQFLIQYYNGEERAKGNILERFSAQQFPDLHSELNLSSLELGDSALYFCASSVREATYNEQFFGPGTRLTVL.

Concerning this clonotype itself: Germline and junction disagree at one end, which may indicate a read error. Here the CDR3 reads CASILFGDTYQPRHF. The CDR3 DNA is TGTGCCAGCATTTTATTTGGGGACACCTATCAGCCCCGGCATTTT. V gene TRBV27 combines with J gene TRBJ1-5, with D maybe TRBD1 (6 bases). CDR3 length equals 15 residues. Germline lookup yields CDR1 MNHEY and CDR2 SMNVEV (reference sequence).

The table lists this clonotype with a few counts. With a much larger clone just one base away, this may be a read error. V gene TRBV6-5 combines with J gene TRBJ1-1; D is ambiguous. The CDR3 sequence is 11 residues long. The V gene lost 1 base and the J gene lost 3 bases, with 0 bases spanning the gap. CDR1 and CDR2 from the germline V gene are MNHEY and SVGAGI. CDR3 DNA sequence: TGTGCCAGCAGTTACTACACTGAAGCTTTCTTT. Its translation is CASSYYTEAFF.

The chain recombines TRBV5-1 with TRBJ2-5; D is uncertain. In germline, CDR1 is SGHRS, CDR2 YFSETQ. The CDR3 sequence is 15 residues long. Trimming took off 2 bases at V and 11 bases at J, with 22 bases between the two ends. For the CDR3, the DNA is TGCGCCAGCAGCTTACAAGGGCCGGTGTCGGATGAGCAGTACTTC. This gives the protein CASSLQGPVSDEQYF.

V and J are TRBV24-1 and TRBJ2-1; 7 nucleotides agree with TRBD2. Germline loops: CDR1 KGHDR, CDR2 SFDVKD. J lost 8 bases, V lost 3 bases, and 15 bases had no gene match. The CDR3 contains 17 residues. CDR3 region: CATSDLPREDLRDEQFF. CDR3 sequence (DNA): TGTGCCACCAGTGATCTTCCACGGGAGGACCTTCGGGATGAGCAGTTCTTC.

This chain links TRBV6-1 with TRBJ2-1, with 11 nucleotides matching TRBD2. CDR1 and CDR2 from the germline V gene are MNHNS and SASEGT. The CDR3 contains 15 residues. Trimming removed 4 bases from V and 6 bases from J; junction bases left unmatched: 5. The DNA of the CDR3 is TGTGCCAGCAGTGGACTAGCGGGATTGCCCAATGAGCAGTTCTTC. Its translation is CASSGLAGLPNEQFF.

The chain carries TRBV5-1 and TRBJ2-3; 8 bases agree with TRBD2. V was pared by 4 bases and J by 6 bases, with 10 bases of the junction left unmatched. Germline-derived CDR1 and CDR2 are SGHRS and YFSETQ. CDR3 size: 15 residues. CDR3 DNA: TGCGCCAGCAGCCCGACGCGGGGGGTCGGTGATACGCAGTATTTT. This sequence encodes CASSPTRGVGDTQYF.

The table lists this clonotype with many counts. The chain recombines TRBV29-1 with TRBJ2-5; D remains unclear. Germline CDR1 reads SQVTM; CDR2 reads ANQGSEA. The CDR3 extends over 13 amino acids. Trimming left V 3 bases short and J 7 bases short, with 15 bases between. The DNA for the CDR3 is TGCAGCGTTGACCCCACCTTTGGGGTGACCCAGTACTTC. Protein sequence: CSVDPTFGVTQYF.

This clonotype showed up many times. The chain uses TRBV4-1 and TRBJ2-7; a weak D match, TRBD1 (5 bases). This CDR3 region has 14 residues. With 1 base removed from V and 3 bases from J, the gap between germline ends came to 10 bases. CDR1 is MGHRA, CDR2 YSYEKL, per germline. The chain's CDR3 is CASSQGGRVYEQYF. CDR3 nucleotide sequence: TGCGCCAGCAGCCAAGGAGGCAGGGTCTACGAGCAGTACTTC.

This clonotype was counted ten times or more. J is TRBJ2-7 and V is TRBV2, with D uncertain. There are 12 residues in the CDR3. V lost 6 bases and J lost 0, with 6 bases in between. Germline values: CDR1 SNHLY, CDR2 FYNNEI. For the CDR3, the DNA is TGTGCCAGCAGCGGAAGCTCCTACGAGCAGTACTTC. This encodes CASSGSSYEQYF.

This clonotype occurred once. The J gene is TRBJ1-3, the V gene TRBV25-1; D is undetermined. This CDR3 spans 14 amino acids. Germline CDR1 MGHDK, CDR2 SYGVNS. Trimming cost V 5 bases and J 0 bases, with 8 bases left between them. This chain's CDR3 is CASSKGRSGNTIYF. The DNA of the CDR3 is TGTGCCAGCAGTAAAGGGCGCTCTGGAAACACCATATATTTT.

V usage is TRBV5-5 and J usage is TRBJ2-1; D remains ambiguous. CDR3 length equals 13 residues. The germline V gene encodes CDR1 SGHKS and CDR2 YYEKEE (reference sequence). Trimming cost V 2 bases and J 5 bases, with 8 bases left between them. The CDR3 sequence: CASSFWANNEQFF. CDR3 DNA sequence: TGTGCCAGCAGCTTCTGGGCAAACAATGAGCAGTTCTTC.

This clonotype is a singleton in its sample. The genes are TRBV6-6 and TRBJ2-7, with TRBD1 identical over 8 bases. V dropped 6 bases and J dropped 7; count of bases not matched to a gene: 14. The CDR3 extends over 15 amino acids. The germline V gene encodes CDR1 MNHNY and CDR2 SVGAGI (reference sequence). The CDR3 is CASRGTDRVLWEQYF. The CDR3 DNA sequence: TGTGCCAGCAGGGGGACGGACAGGGTCTTGTGGGAGCAGTACTTC.

V gene TRBV7-2 combines with J gene TRBJ1-2; perhaps TRBD1 as D (6 bases). V was clipped by 0 bases and J by 8 bases, with 10 bases between them. The V gene's germline CDR1 is SGHTA and CDR2 FQGNSA. The CDR3 totals 13 residues. CDR3 sequence: CASSLAAGEGYTF. CDR3 bases: TGTGCCAGCAGCTTAGCGGCAGGGGAGGGCTACACCTTC.

The V and J genes are TRBV10-3 and TRBJ1-1; no clear D gene. The CDR3 runs 13 residues. Germline CDR1 reads ENHRY; CDR2 reads SYGVKD. V lost 7 bases and J lost 6, with 15 bases in between. CDR3 bases: TGTGCCATCAACGTGGCGGGTAGGGCTGAAGCTTTCTTT. This encodes CAINVAGRAEAFF.

This sequence joins TRBV6-1 and TRBJ2-2; TRBD1 might be the D (5 bases). Germline V CDR1 and CDR2: MNHNS, SASEGT. Deletions cut 9 bases from V and 2 bases from J, with 10 bases between. The CDR3 sequence is 13 residues long. Here the CDR3 reads CARGRFNTGELFF. For the CDR3, the DNA is TGTGCCAGGGGGCGGTTTAACACCGGGGAGCTGTTTTTT.

Only a few counts were recorded for this clonotype. The chain recombines TRBV12-3 or TRBV12-4 with TRBJ1-2, with D perhaps TRBD1 (6 bases). This CDR3 spans 14 amino acids. V lost 6 bases, J lost 1 base, and 12 bases lay in between. DNA of the CDR3: TGTGCCAGCAGGGCCGGGACACTTAACTATGGCTACACCTTC. The encoded protein is CASRAGTLNYGYTF.

This rearrangement joins TRBV12-3 or TRBV12-4 to TRBJ2-3, with TRBD2 matching 9 bases. The CDR3 consists of 17 residues. After removal of 0 bases from V and 1 base from J, the junction contained 5 bases not matched to a gene. CDR3: CASSLAGRTSGTDTQYF. For the CDR3, the DNA is TGTGCCAGCAGTTTAGCGGGTCGGACTAGCGGCACAGATACGCAGTATTTT.